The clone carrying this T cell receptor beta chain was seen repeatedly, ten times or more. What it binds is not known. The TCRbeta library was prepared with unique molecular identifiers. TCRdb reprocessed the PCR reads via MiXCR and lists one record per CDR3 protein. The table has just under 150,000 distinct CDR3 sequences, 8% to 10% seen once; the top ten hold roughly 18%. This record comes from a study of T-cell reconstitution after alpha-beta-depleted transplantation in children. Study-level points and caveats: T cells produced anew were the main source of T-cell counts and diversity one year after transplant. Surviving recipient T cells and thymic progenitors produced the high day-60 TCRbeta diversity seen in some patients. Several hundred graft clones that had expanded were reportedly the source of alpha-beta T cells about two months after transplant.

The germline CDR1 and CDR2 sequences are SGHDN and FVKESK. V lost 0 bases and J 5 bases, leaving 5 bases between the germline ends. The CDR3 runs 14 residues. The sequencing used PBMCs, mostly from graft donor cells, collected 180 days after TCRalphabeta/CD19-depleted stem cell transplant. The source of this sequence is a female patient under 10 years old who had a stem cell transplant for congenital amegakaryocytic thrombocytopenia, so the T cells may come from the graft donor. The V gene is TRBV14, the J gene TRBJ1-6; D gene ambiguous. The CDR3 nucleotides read TGTGCCAGCAGCCAAGAATGGAATAATTCACCCCTCCACTTT. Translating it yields CASSQEWNNSPLHF.